The rows below give T cell receptor beta chains drawn from one sample of a study of blood T cell repertoires in COVID-19. Some clones are missing from TCRdb's copy, which holds only in-frame ones; the method was immunoSEQ multiplex PCR. The sample has roughly 430,000 clones, about 88% seen once. The sequenced material came from PBMCs or T cells enriched from blood (not recorded which). The receptors were gathered from a woman in her late teens or twenties who had been exposed to COVID-19. Each CDR3 is given without its conserved first and last residue.

length,V,J,CDR3
14,TRBV2,TRBJ2-7,ASNVYSGTASYEQY
13,TRBV7-2,TRBJ1-1,ASSLSRATGTEAF
16,TRBV11-3,TRBJ2-7,ASSLPCRTSRNSYEQY
15,TRBV9,TRBJ1-4,ASSVGIMAGANEKLF
11,TRBV19,TRBJ2-7,ASSPRVSYEQY
13,TRBV6-2/TRBV6-3,TRBJ1-3,ASIPGRALGNTIY
12,TRBV30,TRBJ2-7,AWSVLGQGNEQY
11,TRBV18,TRBJ2-5,ASSLDRSGAQY
11,TRBV5-6,TRBJ1-2,ASSSDRVYGYT
16,TRBV9,TRBJ2-3,ASSPGLAGGTYTDTQY
16,TRBV15,TRBJ2-2,ATRNTALAGENTGELF
13,TRBV7-2,TRBJ2-1,ASSLDGTYSNEQF
13,TRBV28,TRBJ2-7,ASRLIPPQGGEQY
14,TRBV4-3,TRBJ1-4,ASSQPTLAGDEKLF
11,TRBV18,TRBJ1-2,ASSPEGGYGYT
11,TRBV28,TRBJ2-3,ASRAGNGDTQY
13,TRBV5-1,TRBJ1-3,ASSLTTASGNTIY
12,TRBV28,TRBJ2-2,ASETSGRTGELF
15,TRBV4-1,TRBJ2-1,ASSQEFLRGSNYEQF
14,TRBV27,TRBJ2-1,ASTLLALEGIGEQF
13,TRBV4-1,TRBJ2-7,ASNLLAGGRYEQY
13,TRBV18,TRBJ1-1,ASSPVQGGYTEAF
12,TRBV7-2,TRBJ1-6,ASSPVTGNSPLH
16,TRBV4-2,TRBJ2-5,ASSQDRGTSGGEETQY
11,TRBV7-3,TRBJ1-2,ASSPRTGERYT
12,TRBV7-2,TRBJ2-1,ASSFRGFNNEQF
15,TRBV19,TRBJ2-1,ASSIAGQLSSYNEQF
13,TRBV19,TRBJ2-6,ASSTQGTGANVLT
13,TRBV20-1,TRBJ1-2,SASGAGGGDYGYT
13,TRBV10-3,TRBJ1-1,ANRRDIAGNTEAF
12,TRBV2,TRBJ1-1,ASTGGRLVAEAF
15,TRBV4-2,TRBJ2-7,ASSQGGLAGSFYEQY
9,TRBV19,TRBJ2-7,ASSTGGEQY
10,TRBV7-8,TRBJ1-6,ASSRTDSPLH
15,TRBV9,TRBJ2-3,ASSVNPRTGKSDTQY
16,TRBV11-2,TRBJ2-3,ASSLALGLGSRTDTQY
13,TRBV3-1/TRBV3-2,TRBJ2-5,ASSQGGGLLETQY
12,TRBV6-1,TRBJ2-7,ASSEVSGMDEQY
16,TRBV21-1,TRBJ1-2,ASSKIPIGDRGRGGYT
14,TRBV28,TRBJ1-2,ASSSPWSGANYGYT
12,TRBV3-1/TRBV3-2,TRBJ1-1,ASSQGALGTEAF
16,TRBV25-1,TRBJ1-3,ASSDTTDRGWTGNTIY
13,TRBV18,TRBJ2-5,ASSLASGRTETQY
11,TRBV12-3/TRBV12-4,TRBJ1-5,ASSAGTGSGQH
14,TRBV5-4,TRBJ2-3,ASSKSSSGSTDTQY
12,TRBV19,TRBJ1-5,ASSQAGLYQPQH
11,TRBV14,TRBJ1-1,ASRDQGEAEAF
12,TRBV4-1,TRBJ1-2,ASSQLTGSYGYT
13,TRBV27,TRBJ1-2,ASSPDSPSNYGYT
12,TRBV6-5,TRBJ1-2,ASRAFRTYGGYT
11,TRBV6-5,TRBJ2-7,ASSYSEGAEQY
15,TRBV9,TRBJ2-3,ASSGQDRPPYTDTQY
15,TRBV4-3,TRBJ1-4,ASSQVLRGLTNEKLF
12,TRBV27,TRBJ2-7,ASSLRTGGVEQY
14,TRBV5-1,TRBJ2-5,ASSLALAGLQETQY
14,TRBV29-1,TRBJ1-2,SVTETNEREEAGYT
11,TRBV28,TRBJ1-6,ASNTGYNSPLH
15,TRBV28,TRBJ2-2,ASSSRDRGLNTGELF
16,TRBV27,TRBJ2-1,ASSFLDRGPSSYNEQF
19,TRBV21-1,TRBJ2-2,ASRKPLRRAGGLLNTGELF